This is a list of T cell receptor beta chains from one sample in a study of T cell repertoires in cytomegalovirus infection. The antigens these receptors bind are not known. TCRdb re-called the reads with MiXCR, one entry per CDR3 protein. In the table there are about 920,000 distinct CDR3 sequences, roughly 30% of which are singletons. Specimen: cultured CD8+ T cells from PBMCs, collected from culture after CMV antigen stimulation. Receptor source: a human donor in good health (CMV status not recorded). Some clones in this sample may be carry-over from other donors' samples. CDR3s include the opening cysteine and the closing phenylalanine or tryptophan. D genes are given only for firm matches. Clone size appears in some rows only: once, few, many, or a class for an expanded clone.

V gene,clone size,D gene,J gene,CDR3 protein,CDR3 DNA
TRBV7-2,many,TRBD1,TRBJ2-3,CASSPTGTGLGTDTQYF,TGTGCCAGCAGCCCTACCGGGACAGGGTTGGGCACAGATACGCAGTATTTT
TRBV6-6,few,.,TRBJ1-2,CAESGLERYGYTF,TGTGCCGAGAGTGGGTTGGAACGCTATGGCTACACCTTC
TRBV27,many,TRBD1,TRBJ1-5,CASSQGTGKQPQHF,TGTGCCAGCAGTCAAGGGACAGGGAAGCAGCCCCAGCATTTT
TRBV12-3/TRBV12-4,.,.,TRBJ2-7,CASSFRPYEQYF,TGTGCCAGCAGTTTCCGTCCCTACGAGCAGTACTTC
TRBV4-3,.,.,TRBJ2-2,CASSQAYGAGTNTGELFF,TGCGCCAGCAGCCAAGCTTACGGAGCAGGGACGAACACCGGGGAGCTGTTTTTT
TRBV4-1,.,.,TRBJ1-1,CASSQEGRGEAFF,TGCGCCAGCAGCCAAGAAGGGAGGGGTGAAGCTTTCTTT
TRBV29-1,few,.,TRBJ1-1,CSVEDFSSNTEAFF,TGCAGCGTTGAAGATTTTAGTTCGAACACTGAAGCTTTCTTT
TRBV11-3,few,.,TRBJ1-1,CASSPRGPGTEAFF,TGTGCCAGCAGCCCACGTGGTCCAGGGACTGAAGCTTTCTTT
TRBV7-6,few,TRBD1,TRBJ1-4,CASSSTGVKEKLFF,TGTGCCAGCAGCTCGACAGGGGTTAAGGAAAAACTGTTTTTT
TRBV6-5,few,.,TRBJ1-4,CASSKDSREKLFF,TGTGCCAGCAGTAAGGACAGTCGGGAAAAACTGTTTTTT
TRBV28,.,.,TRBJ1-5,CASNSRIWGNQPQHF,TGTGCCAGTAATTCTCGTATTTGGGGCAATCAGCCCCAGCATTTT
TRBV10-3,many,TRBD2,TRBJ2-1,CAISELGLAGGPPYNEQFF,TGTGCCATCAGTGAGTTGGGACTAGCGGGGGGGCCACCCTACAATGAGCAGTTCTTC
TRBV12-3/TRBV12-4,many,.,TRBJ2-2,CASRGLGGANTGELFF,TGTGCCAGCAGAGGACTAGGGGGGGCGAACACCGGGGAGCTGTTTTTT
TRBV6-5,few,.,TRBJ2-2,CASSQSRGIGELFF,TGTGCCAGCAGCCAGAGTAGGGGCATCGGGGAGCTGTTTTTT
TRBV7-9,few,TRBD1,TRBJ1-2,CASSRDRPTAYGYTF,TGTGCCAGCAGCCGGGACAGGCCTACCGCTTATGGCTACACCTTC
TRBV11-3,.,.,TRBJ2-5,CASSLLGRGGQETQYF,TGTGCCAGCAGCCTTTTAGGCAGGGGGGGCCAAGAGACCCAGTACTTC
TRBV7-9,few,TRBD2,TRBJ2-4,CASSGGSKNIQYF,TGTGCCAGCTCGGGGGGGTCCAAAAACATTCAGTACTTC
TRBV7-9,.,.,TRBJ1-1,CASRNSAVEAFF,TGTGCCAGCAGGAATTCGGCTGTTGAAGCTTTCTTT
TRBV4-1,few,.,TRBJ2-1,CASSQATYNEQFF,TGCGCCAGCAGCCAAGCCACTTACAATGAGCAGTTCTTC
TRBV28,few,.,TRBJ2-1,CASSFEVKSLENYNEQFF,TGTGCCAGCAGTTTTGAGGTCAAGTCCTTGGAAAATTACAATGAGCAGTTCTTC
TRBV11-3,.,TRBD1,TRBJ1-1,CASSLDFGQGNTEAFF,TGTGCCAGCAGCTTAGATTTCGGACAGGGGAACACTGAAGCTTTCTTT
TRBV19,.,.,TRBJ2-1,CASPSPRQPYEQFF,TGTGCCAGCCCGAGTCCGAGACAGCCCTATGAGCAGTTCTTC
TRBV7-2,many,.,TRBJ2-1,CASTVRATRLLNEQFF,TGTGCCAGCACCGTAAGGGCGACTAGACTTTTGAATGAGCAGTTCTTC
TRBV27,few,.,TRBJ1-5,CASSLSVETSNQPQHF,TGTGCCAGCAGTTTATCAGTTGAAACGAGCAATCAGCCCCAGCATTTT
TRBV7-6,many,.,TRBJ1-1,CASSLAGGEPTEAFF,TGTGCCAGCAGCTTAGCTGGGGGCGAGCCCACTGAAGCTTTCTTT
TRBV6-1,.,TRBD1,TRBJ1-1,CASSYVQGVGTEAFF,TGTGCCAGCAGTTATGTGCAGGGGGTAGGAACTGAAGCTTTCTTT
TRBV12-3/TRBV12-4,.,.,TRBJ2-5,CASRNQGFQETQYF,TGTGCCAGCAGGAATCAGGGGTTCCAGGAGACCCAGTACTTC
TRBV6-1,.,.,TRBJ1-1,CASSPGRSEAFF,TGTGCCAGCAGCCCCGGACGGTCTGAAGCTTTCTTT
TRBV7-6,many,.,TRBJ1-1,CASSPTGGEAFF,TGTGCCAGCAGCCCCACGGGGGGAGAAGCTTTCTTT
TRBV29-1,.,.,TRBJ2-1,CSVDRGLGNEQFF,TGCAGCGTTGACAGGGGCCTCGGCAATGAGCAGTTCTTC
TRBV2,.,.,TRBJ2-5,CASLQGGETQYF,TGTGCCAGCTTGCAGGGGGGCGAGACCCAGTACTTC
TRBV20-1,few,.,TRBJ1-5,CSAKTGFGNQPQHF,TGCAGTGCCAAGACAGGATTCGGCAATCAGCCCCAGCATTTT
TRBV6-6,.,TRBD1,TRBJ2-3,CASSYPWTGGGTDTQYF,TGTGCCAGCAGTTACCCCTGGACAGGGGGGGGGACAGATACGCAGTATTTT
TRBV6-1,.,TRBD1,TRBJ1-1,CASSEDRDTEAFF,TGTGCCAGCAGTGAGGACAGGGACACTGAAGCTTTCTTT
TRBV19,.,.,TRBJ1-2,CASTTGTYGYTF,TGTGCCAGTACAACAGGGACCTATGGCTACACCTTC
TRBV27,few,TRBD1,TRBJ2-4,CASSGGTGGSKNIQYF,TGTGCCAGCAGTGGGGGGACAGGAGGGTCTAAAAACATTCAGTACTTC
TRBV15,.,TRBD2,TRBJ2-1,CATSRDPLVAGSSYNEQFF,TGTGCCACCAGCAGAGATCCCCTAGTAGCGGGGAGCTCCTACAATGAGCAGTTCTTC
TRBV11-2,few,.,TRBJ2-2,CASSLDSYFTTPTNTGELFF,TGTGCCAGCAGCTTAGACAGTTATTTCACCACACCCACGAACACCGGGGAGCTGTTTTTT
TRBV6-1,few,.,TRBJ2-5,CASSEPLGLETQYF,TGTGCCAGCAGTGAACCCTTGGGTTTAGAGACCCAGTACTTC
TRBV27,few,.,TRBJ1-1,CASSFGGSPEAFF,TGTGCCAGCAGTTTTGGAGGGAGTCCTGAAGCTTTCTTT
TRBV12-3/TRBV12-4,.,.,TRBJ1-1,CASSFLSTGPILGEAFF,TGTGCCAGCAGTTTTTTGTCGACAGGTCCTATTCTCGGTGAAGCTTTCTTT
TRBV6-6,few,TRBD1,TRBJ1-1,CASSSDREDMNTEAFF,TGTGCCAGCAGTTCTGACAGGGAAGATATGAACACTGAAGCTTTCTTT
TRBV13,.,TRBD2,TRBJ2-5,CASSGLAQETQYF,TGTGCCAGCAGCGGACTAGCTCAAGAGACCCAGTACTTC
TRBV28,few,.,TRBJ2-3,CASSSYKGGTDTQYF,TGTGCCAGCAGTTCCTACAAGGGTGGCACAGATACGCAGTATTTT
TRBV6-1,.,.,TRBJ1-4,CASSEYATNEKLFF,TGTGCCAGCAGTGAATACGCAACTAATGAAAAACTGTTTTTT
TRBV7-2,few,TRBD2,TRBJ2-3,CASSWSGGAGDTQYF,TGTGCCAGCAGCTGGAGCGGGGGGGCGGGTGATACGCAGTATTTT
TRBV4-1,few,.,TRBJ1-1,CASSPRRSLNTEAFF,TGCGCCAGCAGCCCCCGGAGAAGCTTGAACACTGAAGCTTTCTTT
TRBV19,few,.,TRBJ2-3,CASSEQDLTDTQYF,TGTGCCAGTAGTGAACAGGATCTCACAGATACGCAGTATTTT
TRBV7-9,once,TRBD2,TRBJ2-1,CASPSGRLAEYNEQFF,TGTGCCAGCCCTTCCGGCAGACTAGCGGAATACAATGAGCAGTTCTTC
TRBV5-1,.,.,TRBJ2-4,CASRRKDIQYF,TGCGCCAGCAGGAGAAAGGACATTCAGTACTTC
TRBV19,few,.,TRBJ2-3,CASRTLSTDTQYF,TGTGCCAGCAGAACCCTTAGCACAGATACGCAGTATTTT
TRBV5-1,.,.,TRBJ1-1,CASSLDDPNTEAFF,TGCGCCAGCAGCTTAGACGATCCTAACACTGAAGCTTTCTTT
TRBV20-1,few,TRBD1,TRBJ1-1,CSARNPTGDTEAFF,TGCAGTGCCCGTAACCCGACAGGGGACACTGAAGCTTTCTTT
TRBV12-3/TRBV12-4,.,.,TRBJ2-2,CASSSTGYPGELFF,TGTGCCAGCAGTTCCACAGGGTATCCCGGGGAGCTGTTTTTT
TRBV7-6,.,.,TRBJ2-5,CASSPSRLGRETQYF,TGTGCTAGCAGCCCATCTCGTCTGGGCCGAGAGACCCAGTACTTC
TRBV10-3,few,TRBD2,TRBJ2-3,CAISGPPRGGPDTQYF,TGTGCCATCAGCGGACCCCCGCGGGGGGGCCCAGATACGCAGTATTTT
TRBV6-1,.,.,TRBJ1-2,CASSEAETYGYTF,TGTGCCAGCAGTGAAGCCGAGACATATGGCTACACCTTC